Below, 28 T cell receptor beta chains from the same sample are listed, as sequenced in a study of shared clonotypes between healthy human individuals. Clones were read by immunoSEQ multiplex PCR, and TCRdb kept only the in-frame ones, dropping some. The sample records over 2 million clones, approximately 94% being singletons. CD45RO-negative cells were positively selected for CCR7, leaving out terminally differentiated effector memory CD45RA+ cells. Source material: naive CD8+ T cells sorted from blood. The source is a man aged 18 to 30 in good health.

A note on this clone: The same CDR3 also results from other DNA sequences found in this sample. CDR3 nucleotides: TGTGCCAGCAGCCCTAGCGGAGCCTACGAGCAGTACTTC. As protein: CASSPSGAYEQYF. The J gene is TRBJ2-7, the V gene TRBV5-6; 7 bases agree with TRBD2. CDR1 is SGHDT, CDR2 YYEEEE, per germline. J was trimmed by 2 bases and V by 4 bases; bases with no gene match: 3. The CDR3 runs 13 residues.

The chain recombines TRBV6-1 with TRBJ2-2; D is unresolved. Trimming pared 2 bases from V and 2 bases from J, leaving 6 bases between. This CDR3 is 14 amino acids long. Germline V gene lookup returns CDR1 MNHNS and CDR2 SASEGT. The chain's CDR3 is CASSELGNTGELFF. CDR3 sequence (DNA): TGTGCCAGCAGTGAACTCGGCAACACCGGGGAGCTGTTTTTT.

The genes are TRBV4-1 and TRBJ2-7; 7 bases fit TRBD1. This CDR3 has 15 amino acids. Germline loops: CDR1 MGHRA, CDR2 YSYEKL. J lost 0 bases, V lost 1 base, and 3 bases had no gene match. CDR3 loop: CASSQGGQSSYEQYF. The DNA of the CDR3 is TGCGCCAGCAGCCAAGGGGGACAGAGCTCCTACGAGCAGTACTTC.

A word on this clone: Its ends do not fully match the called genes, so a read error is possible. This chain links TRBV6-1 with TRBJ2-7; possible D gene TRBD1, 5 bases. Germline values: CDR1 MNHNS, CDR2 SASEGT. This CDR3 spans 13 amino acids. The DNA of the CDR3 is TGTGCCAGCCGTGAAGGGGCTTCCTACGAGCAGTACTTC. Amino acid sequence: CASREGASYEQYF.

The J gene is TRBJ2-3, the V gene TRBV28; D gene ambiguous. Germline V gene data show CDR1 as MDHEN and CDR2 as SYDVKM. The CDR3 is made up of 16 amino acids. V was clipped by 6 bases and J by 1 base, with 17 bases between them. The DNA for the CDR3 is TGTGCCAGCAGGTCCGGGTGGGGATCGGGCACAGATACGCAGTATTTT. It specifies CASRSGWGSGTDTQYF.

Here the CDR3 DNA reads TGTGCCAGCAGCTTGGGCCCGCAACGGGAGACCCAGTACTTC. Translating gives CASSLGPQRETQYF. The chain employs TRBV11-2 and TRBJ2-5, with no clear D. V was shortened by 3 bases and J by 5 bases, with 13 bases between the two germline ends. The CDR3 loop spans 14 amino acids. In germline, CDR1 is SGHAT, CDR2 FQNNGV.

This chain's CDR3 is CASSFKRLAGAITYNEQFF. CDR3 coding DNA: TGTGCCAGCAGCTTCAAAAGACTAGCGGGAGCCATAACCTACAATGAGCAGTTCTTC. The chain is built from TRBV5-6 and TRBJ2-1; 12 nucleotides align to TRBD2. The germline CDR1 and CDR2 sequences are SGHDT and YYEEEE. The CDR3 sequence is 19 residues long. V shed 2 bases, J shed 2 bases, and the junction held 11 bases outside the gene matches.

This clone was seen a single time. V and J are TRBV6-5 and TRBJ2-1; D possibly corresponds to TRBD1 (6 bases). Germline V gene data show CDR1 as MNHEY and CDR2 as SVGAGI. The V end was cut by 6 bases, the J end by 7 bases, with 16 bases between. The CDR3 is 14 amino acids. The CDR3 here is CASSPSEGDNEQFF. The CDR3 nucleotides read TGTGCCAGCAGCCCCTCCGAGGGGGATAATGAGCAGTTCTTC.

The V gene is TRBV7-9, the J gene TRBJ2-2; 10 positions agree with TRBD2. This CDR3 is 16 amino acids long. J was trimmed by 4 bases and V by 3 bases; bases with no gene match: 5. Per the germline V gene, CDR1 is SEHNR and CDR2 is FQNEAQ (reference sequence). Here the CDR3 reads CASSFLAGVGTGELFF. The DNA for the CDR3 is TGTGCCAGCAGCTTCCTAGCGGGAGTGGGCACCGGGGAGCTGTTTTTT.

The rearrangement links TRBV7-9 to TRBJ2-1, with D tentatively TRBD2 (6 bases). Germline values: CDR1 SEHNR, CDR2 FQNEAQ (reference sequence). V was shortened by 5 bases and J by 8 bases, with 28 bases between the two germline ends. This CDR3 comprises 18 residues. The CDR3 nucleotides are TGTGCCAGCAGCCCCCCTACGGTGGGGGGACCCTCTGGGGATGAGCAGTTCTTC. Residues: CASSPPTVGGPSGDEQFF.

This CDR3 is CASSLDVGETQYF. CDR3 bases: TGCGCCAGCAGCTTGGATGTTGGTGAGACCCAGTACTTC. The V gene is TRBV5-1, the J gene TRBJ2-5; D remains unclear. Germline V gene sequence: CDR1 SGHRS, CDR2 YFSETQ. V was clipped by 0 bases and J by 5 bases, with 8 bases between them. The CDR3 covers 13 residues.

This rearrangement joins TRBV21-1 to TRBJ1-3; TRBD1 was called by the table and not checked on the DNA. TRBV21-1 is a recognized pseudogene. This CDR3 is built from 16 residues. CDR3: CASPRGDRGFIGTIYF. In nucleotides, the CDR3 is TGTGCCAGCCCGCGTGGGGACAGGGGCTTTATAGGCACCATATATTTT.

This chain links TRBV12-5 with TRBJ2-2, with 7 positions matching TRBD2. The length of the CDR3 is 19 residues. Germline values: CDR1 LGHNT, CDR2 FRNRAP. Trimming removed 6 bases from V and 4 bases from J; junction bases left unmatched: 20. CDR3 amino acids: CASGLASLSAGVATGELFF. CDR3 DNA sequence: TGTGCTAGTGGGCTGGCCAGCCTTTCGGCGGGAGTCGCCACCGGGGAGCTGTTTTTT.

The rearrangement links TRBV6-6 to TRBJ2-7, with unresolved D. V was trimmed by 2 bases and J by 4 bases, leaving 6 bases between them. The CDR3 spans 12 residues. Germline V lookup: CDR1 MNHNY, CDR2 SVGAGI (reference sequence). For the CDR3, the DNA is TGTGCCAGCAGTTACGTAAGGTACGAGCAGTACTTC. It yields the protein CASSYVRYEQYF.

V gene TRBV9 combines with J gene TRBJ1-1; D is ambiguous. The length of the CDR3 is 19 residues. The V end lost 0 bases, the J end lost 1 base, and 22 bases lay between the germline ends. Germline lookup yields CDR1 SGDLS and CDR2 YYNGEE. Written as DNA, the CDR3 is TGTGCCAGCAGCGTAGATACGATCCTCGGGGTAGGGCCGAACACTGAAGCTTTCTTT. Encoded protein: CASSVDTILGVGPNTEAFF. Using reference TRBV9 and TRBJ1-1 for the parts outside the CDR3, the full variable domain is DSGVTQTPKHLITATGQRVTLRCSPRSGDLSVYWYQQSLDQGLQFLIQYYNGEERAKGNILERFSAQQFPDLHSELNLSSLELGDSALYFCASSVDTILGVGPNTEAFFGQGTRLTVV.

The chain carries TRBV6-5 and TRBJ2-1; a weak D match, TRBD2 (7 bases). V lost 7 bases, J lost 0 bases, and 13 bases lay in between. The CDR3 length is 15 residues. Germline V CDR1 and CDR2: MNHEY, SVGAGI. The CDR3 region is CASTGGPSSYNEQFF. The CDR3 nucleotides read TGTGCCAGCACCGGGGGGCCGAGCTCCTACAATGAGCAGTTCTTC.

V gene TRBV9 combines with J gene TRBJ2-7; D is ambiguous. The length of the CDR3 is 16 residues. Germline V CDR1 and CDR2: SGDLS, YYNGEE. V lost 0 bases and J 5 bases, leaving 18 bases between the germline ends. CDR3 nucleotides: TGTGCCAGCAGCGTAGATGGGGTCGCCCAGCACGACGAGCAGTACTTC. Protein: CASSVDGVAQHDEQYF. Full variable domain (missing parts from reference TRBV9 and TRBJ2-7): DSGVTQTPKHLITATGQRVTLRCSPRSGDLSVYWYQQSLDQGLQFLIQYYNGEERAKGNILERFSAQQFPDLHSELNLSSLELGDSALYFCASSVDGVAQHDEQYFGPGTRLTVT.

The chain links TRBV2 to TRBJ2-1; D not certain. Trimming removed 4 bases at V and 12 bases at J, with 1 base between. This CDR3 region has 8 residues. Germline V gene lookup returns CDR1 SNHLY and CDR2 FYNNEI. The CDR3 loop reads CASSVQFF. The CDR3, as DNA: TGTGCCAGCAGTGTGCAGTTCTTC.

V usage is TRBV7-9 and J usage is TRBJ1-6; weak D call: TRBD1 (5 bases). Trimming removed 7 bases at V and 7 bases at J, with 14 bases between. This CDR3 spans 14 amino acids. Germline lookup yields CDR1 SEHNR and CDR2 FQNEAQ (reference sequence). The DNA of the CDR3 is TGTGCCAGCATCAACCATGGGGGAAATTCACCCCTCCACTTT. Its protein product is CASINHGGNSPLHF.

V and J are TRBV2 and TRBJ1-3; D unclear. Germline loops: CDR1 SNHLY, CDR2 FYNNEI. Trimming pared 2 bases from V and 0 bases from J, leaving 11 bases between. The CDR3 covers 16 residues. CDR3 loop: CASSEWVPPSGNTIYF. CDR3 in DNA: TGTGCCAGCAGTGAATGGGTCCCTCCCTCTGGAAACACCATATATTTT.

The rearrangement uses TRBV19 and TRBJ2-3, with no clear D. Germline CDR1 LNHDA, CDR2 SQIVND (reference sequence). The length of the CDR3 is 16 residues. Trimming took off 0 bases at V and 1 base at J, with 11 bases between the two ends. The CDR3 DNA reads as TGTGCCAGTAGTATAGATCTGGGTTCTCGCACAGATACGCAGTATTTT. It yields the protein CASSIDLGSRTDTQYF.

The CDR3 here is CASRQQGRSEQYF. The CDR3 region has the DNA TGTGCCAGCAGACAACAGGGCCGGTCCGAGCAGTACTTC. V usage is TRBV6-6 and J usage is TRBJ2-7, with D perhaps TRBD1 (6 bases). Looked up from germline, CDR1 is MNHNY and CDR2 is SVGAGI (reference sequence). Trimming pared 6 bases from V and 6 bases from J, leaving 15 bases between. The CDR3 is 13 residues long.

The V call is TRBV11-3, the J call TRBJ2-1; TRBD2 is a possible D gene (5 bases). The length of the CDR3 is 13 residues. CDR1 and CDR2 (germline): SGHNT, YENEEA. The germline V and J ends were trimmed by 5 bases and 6 bases, with 11 bases remaining between them. The CDR3 reads CASSEGTANEQFF. The CDR3 coding sequence is TGTGCCAGCAGCGAGGGAACAGCCAATGAGCAGTTCTTC.

As for this clone: This same CDR3 is encoded by further DNA sequences in the sample. The chain couples TRBV6-5 to TRBJ2-5; 9 positions agree with TRBD2. This CDR3 is built from 16 residues. Germline CDR1 MNHEY, CDR2 SVGAGI. The junction had 9 bases not matched to a gene; V was cut back by 3 bases and J by 4 bases. This chain's CDR3 is CASSYGREGLGETQYF. CDR3 nucleotides: TGTGCCAGCAGTTATGGGCGGGAGGGCCTCGGAGAGACCCAGTACTTC.

This clone has just one count. The chain carries TRBV4-1 and TRBJ2-7; D gene ambiguous. This CDR3 has 11 residues. Germline-derived CDR1 and CDR2 are MGHRA and YSYEKL. Trimming took off 1 base at V and 6 bases at J, with 4 bases between the two ends. CDR3: CASSQGFEQYF. The CDR3 DNA is TGCGCCAGCAGCCAAGGTTTCGAGCAGTACTTC.

J is TRBJ1-5 and V is TRBV6-1; D is unclear. The CDR3 spans 15 residues. Trimming removed 2 bases from V and 5 bases from J, with 13 bases in between. CDR1 MNHNS and CDR2 SASEGT come from the germline V gene. CDR3 coding DNA: TGTGCCAGCAGTGAACGGTGGACGGTGGATCAGCCCCAGCATTTT. It yields the protein CASSERWTVDQPQHF.

This sequence joins TRBV27 and TRBJ1-5; TRBD1 aligns across 8 bases. The CDR3 length is 15 residues. With 6 bases clipped from V and 5 bases from J, the junction kept 9 bases outside the gene matches. CDR1 and CDR2 (germline): MNHEY, SMNVEV (reference sequence). The CDR3 bases are TGTGCCAGCAGCCGACAGGGGAGGGGGGATCAGCCCCAGCATTTT. Amino acid sequence: CASSRQGRGDQPQHF.

The chain links TRBV6-1 to TRBJ2-1, with 11 bases fitting TRBD2. Germline assignment: CDR1 MNHNS and CDR2 SASEGT. The V and J ends lost 3 bases and 0 bases, in that order; junction bases with no gene match: 7. This CDR3 spans 18 amino acids. Here the CDR3 DNA reads TGTGCCAGCAGTGAGGTAGCGGGAGGGATGAGCTCCTACAATGAGCAGTTCTTC. As protein: CASSEVAGGMSSYNEQFF.